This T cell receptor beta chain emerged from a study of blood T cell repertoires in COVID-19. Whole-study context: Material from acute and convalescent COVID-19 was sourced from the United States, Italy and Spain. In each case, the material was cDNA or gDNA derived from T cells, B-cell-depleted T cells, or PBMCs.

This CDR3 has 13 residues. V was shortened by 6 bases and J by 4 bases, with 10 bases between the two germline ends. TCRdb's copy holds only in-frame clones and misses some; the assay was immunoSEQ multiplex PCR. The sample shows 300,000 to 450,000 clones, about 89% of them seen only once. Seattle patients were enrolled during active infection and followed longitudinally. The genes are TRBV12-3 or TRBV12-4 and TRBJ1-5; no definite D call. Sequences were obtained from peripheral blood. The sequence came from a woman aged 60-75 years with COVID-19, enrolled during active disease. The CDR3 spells CASRIDWNQPQHF. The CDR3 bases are TGTGCCAGCAGAATTGACTGGAATCAGCCCCAGCATTTT.